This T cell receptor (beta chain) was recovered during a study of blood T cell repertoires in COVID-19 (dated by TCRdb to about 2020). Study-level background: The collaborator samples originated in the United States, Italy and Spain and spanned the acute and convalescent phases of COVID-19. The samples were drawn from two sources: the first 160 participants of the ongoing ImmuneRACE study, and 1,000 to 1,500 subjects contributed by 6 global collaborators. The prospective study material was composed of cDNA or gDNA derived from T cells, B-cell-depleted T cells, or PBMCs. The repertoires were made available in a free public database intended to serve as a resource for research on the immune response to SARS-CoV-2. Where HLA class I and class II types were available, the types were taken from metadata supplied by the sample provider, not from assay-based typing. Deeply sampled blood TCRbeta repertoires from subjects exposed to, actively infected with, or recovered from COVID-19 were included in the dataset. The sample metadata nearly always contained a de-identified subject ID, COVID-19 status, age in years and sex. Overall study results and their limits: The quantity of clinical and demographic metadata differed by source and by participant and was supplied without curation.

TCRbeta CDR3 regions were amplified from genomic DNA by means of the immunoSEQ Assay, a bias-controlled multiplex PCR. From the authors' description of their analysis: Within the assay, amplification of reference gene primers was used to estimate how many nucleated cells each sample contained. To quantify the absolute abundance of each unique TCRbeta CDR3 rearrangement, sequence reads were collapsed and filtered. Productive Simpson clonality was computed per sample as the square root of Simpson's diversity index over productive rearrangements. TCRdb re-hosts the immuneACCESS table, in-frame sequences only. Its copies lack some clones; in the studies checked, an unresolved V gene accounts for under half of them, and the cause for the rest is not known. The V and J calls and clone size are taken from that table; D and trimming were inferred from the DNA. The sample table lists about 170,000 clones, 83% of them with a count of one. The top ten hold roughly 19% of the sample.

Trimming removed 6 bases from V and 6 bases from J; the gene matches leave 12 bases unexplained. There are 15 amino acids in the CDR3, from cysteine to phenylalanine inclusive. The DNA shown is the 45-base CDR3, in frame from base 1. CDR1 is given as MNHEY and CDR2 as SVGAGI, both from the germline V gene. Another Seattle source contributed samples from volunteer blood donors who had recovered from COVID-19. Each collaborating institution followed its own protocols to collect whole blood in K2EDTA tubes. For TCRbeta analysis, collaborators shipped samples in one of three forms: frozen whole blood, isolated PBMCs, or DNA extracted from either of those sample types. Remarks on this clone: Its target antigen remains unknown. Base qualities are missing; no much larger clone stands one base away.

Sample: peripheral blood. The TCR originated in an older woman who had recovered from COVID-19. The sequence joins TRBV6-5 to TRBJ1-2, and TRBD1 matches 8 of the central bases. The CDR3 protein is CASRHPTGEQDGYTF. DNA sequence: TGTGCCAGCAGGCACCCGACAGGGGAGCAGGATGGCTACACCTTC.